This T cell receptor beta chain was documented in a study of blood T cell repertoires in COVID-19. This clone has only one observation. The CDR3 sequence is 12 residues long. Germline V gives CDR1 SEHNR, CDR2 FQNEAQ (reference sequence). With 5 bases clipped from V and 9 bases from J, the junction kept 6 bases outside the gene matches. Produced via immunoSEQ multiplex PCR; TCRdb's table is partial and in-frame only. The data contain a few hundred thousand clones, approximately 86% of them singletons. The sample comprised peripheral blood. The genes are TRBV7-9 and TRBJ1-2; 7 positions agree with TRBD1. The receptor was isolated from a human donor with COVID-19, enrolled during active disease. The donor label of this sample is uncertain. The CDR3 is CASSIQQGSYTF. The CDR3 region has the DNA TGTGCCAGCAGCATCCAACAGGGGAGCTACACCTTC.